The present entry profiles one T cell receptor beta chain with its context. Authors' processing steps: Reference gene primer amplification gave nucleated cell count estimates. Profiling relied on immunoSEQ multiplex PCR, and the TCRdb table lists in-frame clones only, not all of them. V, J and clone size reflect that table, while D and trimming were determined from the DNA. The sample shows some 150,000 clones, around nine tenths of them seen only once. This specimen comes from a study of blood T cell repertoires in COVID-19. About the research overall: From the United States, Italy and Spain came samples of acute and convalescent COVID-19. The analysed material was cDNA or gDNA that came from T cells, B-cell-depleted T cells, or PBMCs.

This CDR3 has 16 amino acids. V was pared by 2 bases and J by 5 bases, with 11 bases of the junction left unmatched. The germline V gene has CDR1 KGHSH and CDR2 LQKENI. Sequenced: peripheral blood. The receptor was derived from a man aged 18 to 30 with active or convalescent COVID-19. V and J are TRBV18 and TRBJ2-7; TRBD2 aligns across 8 bases. The CDR3 is CASSPLTGGASHEQYV. The CDR3 DNA is TGTGCCAGCTCACCATTGACGGGGGGGGCTTCCCACGAGCAGTACGTC.